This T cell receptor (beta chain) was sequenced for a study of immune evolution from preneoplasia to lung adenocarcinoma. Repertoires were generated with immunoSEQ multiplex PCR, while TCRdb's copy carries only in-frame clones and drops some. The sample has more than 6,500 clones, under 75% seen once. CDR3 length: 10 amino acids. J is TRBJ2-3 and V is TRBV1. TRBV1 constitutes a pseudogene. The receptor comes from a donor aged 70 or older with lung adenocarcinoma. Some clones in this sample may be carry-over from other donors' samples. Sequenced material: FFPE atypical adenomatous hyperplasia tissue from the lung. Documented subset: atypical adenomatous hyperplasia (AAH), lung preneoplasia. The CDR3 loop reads CTTRTDTQYF. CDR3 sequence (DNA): TGCACCACCCGCACAGATACGCAGTATTTT.